The T cell receptor (beta chain) described here comes from a study of control samples from healthy donors and cancer patients. This clone was recorded only once. V gave up 2 bases and J gave up 4 bases; unmatched junction bases: 10. Germline V gives CDR1 LGHDT, CDR2 YNNKEL (reference sequence). The CDR3 is 16 amino acids. Method: immunoSEQ multiplex PCR; TCRdb's copy keeps in-frame clones and lacks some. This table has 90,000 or so clones, about 87% appearing once. The chain combines TRBV3-1 (or the pseudogene TRBV3-2) with TRBJ2-5; 7 positions match TRBD2. The sequencing sample was made of blood. The TCR comes from a woman in her sixties or seventies in good health. The chain's CDR3 is CASSQTGTIFPETQYF. CDR3 nucleotides: TGTGCCAGCAGCCAAACCGGGACTATATTCCCAGAGACCCAGTACTTC.